The clone carrying this T cell receptor (beta chain) turned up a few times. Its antigen is currently unknown. Germline CDR1 reads MGHRA; CDR2 reads YSYEKL. V dropped 3 bases and J dropped 4 bases, with 12 bases sitting between them. The CDR3 is 14 residues long. The source of the sample is a study of response to subunit inactivated influenza vaccine. Notes on the study in general: Authors suggested seasonal influenza vaccinations each recruit few new T cells.

One entry per CDR3 protein results from TCRdb running MiXCR on the RT-PCR reads. The sample consists of about 190,000 distinct CDR3 sequences, 13% to 15% of them appearing once. The TCR sequence derives from a man aged 50 or older who received an inactivated influenza vaccine. J is TRBJ1-1 and V is TRBV4-1; D ambiguous. The material sequenced was CD8+ T cells sorted from PBMCs, taken approximately 5 days after vaccination. As DNA, the CDR3 is TGCGCCAGCAGCCAGACGATCGAGGGCACTGAAGCTTTCTTT. It codes for CASSQTIEGTEAFF.